Presented here are 30 T cell receptor beta chains from one specimen sequenced in a study of cytotoxic CD8 clonotypes in ibrutinib-treated CLL. TCRdb's copy holds only in-frame clones and misses some; the assay was immunoSEQ multiplex PCR. The sample has about 97,000 clones; approximately 82% are singletons. Sequencing was performed on PBMCs, taken after 12 months of ibrutinib treatment. The receptors shown here come from a human donor with chronic lymphocytic leukemia.

The V call is TRBV2, the J call TRBJ1-6; 8 bases are a match to TRBD1. Germline V CDR1 and CDR2: SNHLY, FYNNEI. There are 13 residues in the CDR3. J was trimmed by 9 bases and V by 6 bases; bases with no gene match: 4. The CDR3 sequence: CASRDRESSPLHF. The CDR3 DNA sequence: TGTGCCAGCAGGGACAGGGAGAGTTCACCCCTCCACTTT.

The chain couples TRBV19 to TRBJ1-2, with D possibly TRBD1 on 5 matching bases. CDR1 and CDR2 (germline): LNHDA, SQIVND (reference sequence). V was pared by 10 bases and J by 6 bases, with 12 bases between. The CDR3 totals 11 residues. The chain's CDR3 is CAIWDSDGYTF. The CDR3 DNA sequence: TGTGCCATATGGGACTCAGATGGCTACACCTTC.

This chain joins TRBV6-5 and TRBJ2-1; no clear D. The germline gives CDR1 MNHEY, CDR2 SVGAGI. V was trimmed by 0 bases and J by 3 bases, leaving 9 bases between them. The CDR3 sequence is 15 residues long. The CDR3 loop reads CASSYSTLNYNEQFF. The CDR3 bases are TGTGCCAGCAGTTACTCAACCCTAAACTACAATGAGCAGTTCTTC.

The chain carries TRBV2 and TRBJ2-5, with 14 bases matching TRBD2. Germline V gives CDR1 SNHLY, CDR2 FYNNEI. This CDR3 contains 16 residues. V trimming: 5 bases; J trimming: 4 bases; junction bases outside the gene matches: 6. In DNA, the CDR3 is TGTGCCAGCAGTCACCGACTAGCGGGGGGGCGAGAGACCCAGTACTTC. This encodes CASSHRLAGGRETQYF.

This clone was counted once. This rearrangement joins TRBV5-1 to TRBJ2-1; no clear D. With 1 base removed from V and 6 bases from J, the gap between germline ends came to 20 bases. From germline, CDR1 is SGHRS and CDR2 YFSETQ. The CDR3 has 17 amino acids. In nucleotides, the CDR3 is TGCGCCAGCAGCTTGTGGAAGGCCTCCCCCTCAGGCAATGAGCAGTTCTTC. This translates into CASSLWKASPSGNEQFF.

This CDR3 reads CASSADSYNSPLHF. The CDR3 DNA reads TGTGCCAGCAGCGCGGACAGCTATAATTCACCCCTCCACTTT. V gene TRBV5-6 combines with J gene TRBJ1-6, with D possibly TRBD1 on 6 matching bases. The V gene's germline CDR1 is SGHDT and CDR2 YYEEEE. The CDR3 is made up of 14 amino acids. V lost 4 bases and J lost 3, with 8 bases in between.

V gene TRBV6-1 combines with J gene TRBJ2-3; D might be TRBD1 or TRBD2, each matching 5 bases. There are 15 residues in the CDR3. Germline loops: CDR1 MNHNS, CDR2 SASEGT. Trimming shortened V by 2 bases and J by 1 base, and 10 bases separated the two germline ends. CDR3 amino acids: CASSEWVGGTDTQYF. The CDR3 DNA reads TGTGCCAGCAGTGAATGGGTGGGGGGCACAGATACGCAGTATTTT.

This clone was found once. The CDR3 nucleotides are TGTGCCAGCAGTGCCCCAATGAGAGCGGGGGGGAAAGAGCAGTACTTC. The encoded protein is CASSAPMRAGGKEQYF. The chain couples TRBV2 to TRBJ2-7; 10 bases line up with TRBD2. The CDR3 contains 16 residues. Germline CDR1 SNHLY, CDR2 FYNNEI. With V trimmed by 4 bases and J by 7 bases, 13 bases remained unmatched.

This clone was found a few times. The chain couples TRBV7-2 to TRBJ2-3; 7 nucleotides line up with TRBD2. This CDR3 has 14 amino acids. Trimming took 2 bases from V and 1 from J; bases not matched to a gene: 0. Germline V lookup: CDR1 SGHTA, CDR2 FQGNSA. In DNA form, the CDR3 reads TGTGCCAGCAGCTTAACTAGCGGCACAGATACGCAGTATTTT. Encoded protein: CASSLTSGTDTQYF.

The V call is TRBV15, the J call TRBJ1-1; no definite D call. In germline, CDR1 is LNHNV, CDR2 YYDKDF (reference sequence). V gave up 1 base and J gave up 2 bases, with 11 bases separating them. This CDR3 comprises 15 residues. Here the CDR3 DNA reads TGTGCCACCAGCAGAGTTGCAAGAGCCAACACTGAAGCTTTCTTT. This codes for CATSRVARANTEAFF.

The genes are TRBV7-2 and TRBJ1-1; possibly TRBD1 for D (5 bases). The CDR3 is made up of 14 amino acids. Trimming took 4 bases from V and 1 from J, leaving 10 bases between them. CDR1 SGHTA and CDR2 FQGNSA come from the germline V gene. The CDR3 protein is CASSSQGSNTEAFF. The CDR3 DNA follows: TGTGCCAGCAGCTCGCAGGGTTCGAACACTGAAGCTTTCTTT.

The chain carries TRBV11-1 and TRBJ2-3, with D possibly being TRBD2 (6 bases). CDR3 size: 15 residues. The V end lost 2 bases, the J end lost 1 base, and 10 bases lay between the germline ends. Germline values: CDR1 SGHAT, CDR2 FQDESV (reference sequence). DNA of the CDR3: TGTGCCAGCAGCTTACGTTGGGGGGGCACAGATACGCAGTATTTT. Its protein product is CASSLRWGGTDTQYF.

The gene calls are TRBV5-1 and TRBJ2-1, with D perhaps matching TRBD1 (6 bases). CDR3 length: 14 amino acids. Trimming stripped 4 bases from V and 8 bases from J, with 16 bases between. Germline CDR1 and CDR2: SGHRS and YFSETQ. The CDR3 loop reads CASSPLAGVDEQFF. CDR3 sequence (DNA): TGCGCCAGCAGCCCCCTAGCAGGGGTGGATGAGCAGTTCTTC. The entire variable domain, with the rest obtained from reference TRBV5-1 and TRBJ2-1, is as follows: KAGVTQTPRYLIKTRGQQVTLSCSPISGHRSVSWYQQTPGQGLQFLFEYFSETQRNKGNFPGRFSGRQFSNSRSEMNVSTLELGDSALYLCASSPLAGVDEQFFGPGTRLTVL.

The chain joins TRBV2 to TRBJ2-3; D is unclear. The length of the CDR3 is 10 residues. V lost 5 bases, J lost 10 bases, and 7 bases lay in between. CDR1 and CDR2 (germline): SNHLY, FYNNEI. The CDR3 DNA reads TGTGCCAGCAGTCAAAGTGCGCAGTATTTT. This codes for CASSQSAQYF.

This clone was seen a handful of times. The CDR3 nucleotides read TGCGCCAGCAGCCAACCGGGACTAGCATCGTACTCCTACGAGCAGTACTTC. Amino acid sequence: CASSQPGLASYSYEQYF. V usage is TRBV5-1 and J usage is TRBJ2-7; 9 nucleotides match TRBD2. The germline V gene has CDR1 SGHRS and CDR2 YFSETQ. This CDR3 has 17 amino acids. V trimming: 4 bases; J trimming: 0 bases; junction bases outside the gene matches: 11.

This chain links TRBV7-2 with TRBJ2-7; possible D gene TRBD1, 6 bases. The CDR3 runs to 14 residues. Germline V lookup: CDR1 SGHTA, CDR2 FQGNSA. Deletions cut 2 bases from V and 2 bases from J, with 10 bases between. CDR3 in amino acids: CASSLFPGAYEQYF. In nucleotides, the CDR3 is TGTGCCAGCAGCTTATTCCCAGGGGCCTACGAGCAGTACTTC.

CDR3 nucleotides: TGTGCCAGCAGCCCTCAGGGAGGGGCCTATGGCTACACCTTC. Protein sequence: CASSPQGGAYGYTF. The rearrangement joins TRBV7-2 to TRBJ1-2, with D possibly matching TRBD1 (5 bases). Per germline, CDR1 SGHTA and CDR2 FQGNSA. The CDR3 is 14 residues long. The V end lost 5 bases, the J end lost 4 bases, and 14 bases lay between the germline ends. Drawing the rest from reference TRBV7-2 and TRBJ1-2, the complete variable domain is GAGVSQSPSNKVTEKGKDVELRCDPISGHTALYWYRQSLGQGLEFLIYFQGNSAPDKSGLPSDRFSAERTGGSVSTLTIQRTQQEDSAVYLCASSPQGGAYGYTFGSGTRLTVV.

The genes are TRBV28 and TRBJ1-5, with D tentatively TRBD1 (6 bases). Trimming removed 3 bases from V and 3 bases from J, with 12 bases in between. This CDR3 contains 15 residues. The V gene's germline CDR1 is MDHEN and CDR2 SYDVKM. The CDR3 protein is CASSFPGASNQPQHF. The CDR3 region has the DNA TGTGCCAGCAGTTTCCCAGGGGCCTCCAATCAGCCCCAGCATTTT.

This chain connects TRBV5-6 to TRBJ2-3; the D is unclear. This CDR3 contains 14 residues. With 2 bases removed from V and 2 bases from J, the gap between germline ends came to 9 bases. Germline CDR1 and CDR2: SGHDT and YYEEEE. CDR3 residues: CASSFGGNTDTQYF. The CDR3 region has the DNA TGTGCCAGCAGCTTCGGCGGAAACACAGATACGCAGTATTTT.

This rearrangement joins TRBV7-9 to TRBJ1-1; tentatively, D is TRBD1 (5 bases). Trimming pared 4 bases from V and 1 base from J, leaving 13 bases between. Germline V gene data show CDR1 as SEHNR and CDR2 as FQNEAQ (reference sequence). This CDR3 is built from 15 residues. This chain's CDR3 is CASSSWDGENTEAFF. As DNA, the CDR3 is TGTGCCAGCAGCTCCTGGGACGGAGAGAACACTGAAGCTTTCTTT. Combining the CDR3 with reference TRBV7-9 and TRBJ1-1 gives the whole variable domain DTGVSQNPRHKITKRGQNVTFRCDPISEHNRLYWYRQTLGQGPEFLTYFQNEAQLEKSRLLSDRFSAERPKGSFSTLEIQRTEQGDSAMYLCASSSWDGENTEAFFGQGTRLTVV.

The V and J genes are TRBV6-5 and TRBJ1-6; maybe TRBD1 (5 bases). Germline V lookup: CDR1 MNHEY, CDR2 SVGAGI. The CDR3 length is 13 residues. Trimming removed 2 bases from V and 10 bases from J, with 9 bases in between. CDR3 loop: CASSYDGGSPLHF. CDR3 nucleotide sequence: TGTGCCAGCAGTTACGACGGGGGGTCACCCCTCCACTTT.

A single count supports this clone. The J gene is TRBJ1-1, the V gene TRBV5-4; the match to TRBD1 covers 7 bases. The germline V gene has CDR1 SGHNT and CDR2 YYREEE (reference sequence). The CDR3 loop spans 15 amino acids. The V gene end was trimmed by 6 bases and the J gene end by 4 bases; junction bases not matched to a gene: 12. The CDR3 DNA sequence: TGTGCCAGCACCTTCCCGACAGGGTTGACCACTGAAGCTTTCTTT. It codes for CASTFPTGLTTEAFF.

V gene TRBV9 combines with J gene TRBJ2-5; no reliable D call. The germline V gene encodes CDR1 SGDLS and CDR2 YYNGEE. This CDR3 has 15 amino acids. Between the trimmed V and J ends, which lost 2 bases and 1 base, there was a span of 12 bases. The CDR3 DNA is TGTGCCAGCAGCGTTGAAGGGCGGACCCAAGAGACCCAGTACTTC. This sequence encodes CASSVEGRTQETQYF.

The J gene is TRBJ2-7, the V gene TRBV7-3; D is possibly TRBD1 or TRBD2 (6 bases each). Trimming cost V 5 bases and J 7 bases, with 12 bases left between them. Per the germline V gene, CDR1 is SGHTA and CDR2 is FQGTGA. The CDR3 sequence is 12 residues long. In DNA form, the CDR3 reads TGTGCCAGCAGCCCAGGGGCGGGGGAGCAGTACTTC. It yields the protein CASSPGAGEQYF.

This chain uses TRBV11-1 with TRBJ2-2, with D maybe TRBD2 (5 bases). V dropped 7 bases and J dropped 7 bases, with 13 bases sitting between them. CDR1 is SGHAT and CDR2 is FQDESV in the germline V gene (reference sequence). The CDR3 runs 13 residues. The CDR3 loop is CASIPSGGGELFF. As DNA, the CDR3 is TGTGCCAGCATCCCCTCAGGAGGCGGGGAGCTGTTTTTT.

The chain joins TRBV7-2 to TRBJ2-1, with 9 bases identical to TRBD2. Per germline, CDR1 SGHTA and CDR2 FQGNSA. The CDR3 is 15 residues long. J was trimmed by 12 bases and V by 1 base; bases with no gene match: 10. CDR3 sequence (DNA): TGTGCCAGCAGCTTAGGCGGGGGGGCCGGTCAAGGGCAGTTCTTC. Its translation is CASSLGGGAGQGQFF. The full variable domain, completed using reference TRBV7-2 and TRBJ2-1, is GAGVSQSPSNKVTEKGKDVELRCDPISGHTALYWYRQSLGQGLEFLIYFQGNSAPDKSGLPSDRFSAERTGGSVSTLTIQRTQQEDSAVYLCASSLGGGAGQGQFFGPGTRLTVL.

The V and J genes are TRBV6-1 and TRBJ2-7, with D possibly being TRBD1 (5 bases). Trimming left V 0 bases short and J 4 bases short, with 10 bases between. The germline CDR1 and CDR2 sequences are MNHNS and SASEGT. The CDR3 loop spans 14 amino acids. The CDR3 sequence is CASSEAFRVYEQYF. The CDR3 coding sequence is TGTGCCAGCAGTGAAGCATTCAGGGTGTACGAGCAGTACTTC.

This clone occurred once. The chain employs TRBV20-1 and TRBJ2-7, with unresolved D. V dropped 5 bases and J dropped 0 bases, with 5 bases sitting between them. The CDR3 contains 11 residues. Germline V gene data show CDR1 as DFQATT and CDR2 as SNEGSKA (reference sequence). The CDR3 loop is CSASTSYEQYF. The CDR3 nucleotides read TGCAGTGCTTCTACCTCCTACGAGCAGTACTTC.

V and J are TRBV7-9 and TRBJ2-1; the D is unclear. The CDR3 is made up of 11 amino acids. Deletions cut 3 bases from V and 5 bases from J, with 2 bases between. Germline V gives CDR1 SEHNR, CDR2 FQNEAQ (reference sequence). The CDR3 sequence: CASSFHNEQFF. DNA for the CDR3: TGTGCCAGCAGCTTCCACAATGAGCAGTTCTTC.

This sequence joins TRBV5-1 and TRBJ2-7; D could derive from TRBD1 or TRBD2 (5 bases each). Germline V gives CDR1 SGHRS, CDR2 YFSETQ. V lost 0 bases and J lost 1, with 17 bases in between. The CDR3 loop spans 17 amino acids. CDR3 amino acids: CASSLDGDRRVSYEQYF. The CDR3 DNA follows: TGCGCCAGCAGCTTGGATGGGGACCGAAGGGTATCCTACGAGCAGTACTTC.